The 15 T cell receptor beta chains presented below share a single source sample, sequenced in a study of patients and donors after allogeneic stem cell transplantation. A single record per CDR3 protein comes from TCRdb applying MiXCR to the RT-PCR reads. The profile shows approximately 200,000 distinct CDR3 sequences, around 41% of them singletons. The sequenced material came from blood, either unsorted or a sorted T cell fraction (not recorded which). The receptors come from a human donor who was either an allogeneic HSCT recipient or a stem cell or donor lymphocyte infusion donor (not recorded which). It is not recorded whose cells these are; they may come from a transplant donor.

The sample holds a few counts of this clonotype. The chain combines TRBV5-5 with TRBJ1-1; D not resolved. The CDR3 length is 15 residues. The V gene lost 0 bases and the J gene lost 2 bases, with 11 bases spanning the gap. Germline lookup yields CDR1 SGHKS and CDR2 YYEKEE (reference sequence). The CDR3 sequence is CASSLVLGYNTEAFF. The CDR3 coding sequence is TGTGCCAGCAGCTTGGTCCTCGGCTACAACACTGAAGCTTTCTTT.

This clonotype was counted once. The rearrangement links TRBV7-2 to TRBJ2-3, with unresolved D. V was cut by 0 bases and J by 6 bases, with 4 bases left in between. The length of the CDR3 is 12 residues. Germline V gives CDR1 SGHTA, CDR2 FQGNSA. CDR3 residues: CASSLASDTQYF. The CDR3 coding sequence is TGTGCCAGCAGCTTAGCTAGCGATACGCAGTATTTT.

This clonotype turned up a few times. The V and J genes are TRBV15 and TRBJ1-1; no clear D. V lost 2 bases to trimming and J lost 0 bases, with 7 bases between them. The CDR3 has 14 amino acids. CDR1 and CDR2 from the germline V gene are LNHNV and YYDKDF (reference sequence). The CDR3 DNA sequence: TGTGCCACCAGCAGAATACGTCTGAACACTGAAGCTTTCTTT. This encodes CATSRIRLNTEAFF.

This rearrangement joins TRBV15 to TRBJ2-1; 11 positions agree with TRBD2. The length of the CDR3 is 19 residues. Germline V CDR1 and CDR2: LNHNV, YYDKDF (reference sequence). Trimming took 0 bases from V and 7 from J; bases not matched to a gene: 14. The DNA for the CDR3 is TGTGCCACCAGCAGAGATCATGCTAGCGGGGGGCGGTGGGTGAATGAGCAGTTCTTC. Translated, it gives CATSRDHASGGRWVNEQFF.

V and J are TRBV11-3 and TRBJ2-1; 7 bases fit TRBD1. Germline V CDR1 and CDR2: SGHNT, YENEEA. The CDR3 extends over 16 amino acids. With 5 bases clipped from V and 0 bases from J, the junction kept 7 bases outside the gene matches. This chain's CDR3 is CASSQGQLSSYNEQFF. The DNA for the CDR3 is TGTGCCAGCAGCCAGGGACAGTTAAGCTCCTACAATGAGCAGTTCTTC.

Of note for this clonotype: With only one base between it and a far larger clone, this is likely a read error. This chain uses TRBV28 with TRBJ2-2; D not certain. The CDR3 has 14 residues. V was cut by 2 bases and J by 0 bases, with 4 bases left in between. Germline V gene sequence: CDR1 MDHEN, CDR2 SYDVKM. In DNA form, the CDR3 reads TGTGCCAGCAGTTTACTCCCGAACACCGGGGAGCTGTTTTTT. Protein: CASSLLPNTGELFF.

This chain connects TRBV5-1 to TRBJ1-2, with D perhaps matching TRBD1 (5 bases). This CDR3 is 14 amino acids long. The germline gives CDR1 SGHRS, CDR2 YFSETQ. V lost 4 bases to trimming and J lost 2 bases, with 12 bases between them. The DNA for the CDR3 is TGCGCCAGCAGCCCCGATGGGGGAAACTATGGCTACACCTTC. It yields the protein CASSPDGGNYGYTF.

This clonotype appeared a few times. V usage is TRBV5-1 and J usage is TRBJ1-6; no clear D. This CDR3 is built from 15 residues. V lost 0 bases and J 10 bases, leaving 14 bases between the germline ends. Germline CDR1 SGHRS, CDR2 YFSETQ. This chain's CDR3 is CASSLEGWESSPLHF. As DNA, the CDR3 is TGCGCCAGCAGCTTGGAAGGGTGGGAATCGTCACCCCTCCACTTT.

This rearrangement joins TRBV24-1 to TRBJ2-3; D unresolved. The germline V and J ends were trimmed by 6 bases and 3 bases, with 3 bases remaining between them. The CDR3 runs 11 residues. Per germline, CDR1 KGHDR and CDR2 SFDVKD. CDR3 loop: CATSFTDTQYF. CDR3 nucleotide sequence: TGTGCCACCAGTTTTACAGATACGCAGTATTTT.

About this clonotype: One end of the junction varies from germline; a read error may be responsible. The CDR3 DNA reads TGCGCCAGCGGACAGGGTGACTACGAGCGGTACTTC. Translated, it gives CASGQGDYERYF. The rearrangement links TRBV5-1 to TRBJ2-7; 8 bases are a match to TRBD1. This CDR3 is 12 amino acids long. Per the germline V gene, CDR1 is SGHRS and CDR2 is YFSETQ. Full variable domain (missing parts from reference TRBV5-1 and TRBJ2-7): KAGVTQTPRYLIKTRGQQVTLSCSPISGHRSVSWYQQTPGQGLQFLFEYFSETQRNKGNFPGRFSGRQFSNSRSEMNVSTLELGDSALYLCASGQGDYERYFGPGTRLTVT.

The CDR3 sequence is CASSVDRGVGYTF. CDR3 coding DNA: TGTGCCAGCAGCGTAGACAGGGGTGTGGGCTACACCTTC. This chain links TRBV9 with TRBJ1-2, with TRBD1 identical over 7 bases. The trim removed 0 bases at V and 8 bases at J, leaving 4 bases unmatched. The CDR3 consists of 13 residues. Germline V gene sequence: CDR1 SGDLS, CDR2 YYNGEE.

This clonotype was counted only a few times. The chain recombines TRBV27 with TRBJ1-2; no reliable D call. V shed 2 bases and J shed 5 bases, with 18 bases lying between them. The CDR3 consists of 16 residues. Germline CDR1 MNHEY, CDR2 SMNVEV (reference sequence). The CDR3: CASSLVSNRLRYGYTF. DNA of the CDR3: TGTGCCAGCAGTTTAGTGTCAAATCGGCTTAGATATGGCTACACCTTC.

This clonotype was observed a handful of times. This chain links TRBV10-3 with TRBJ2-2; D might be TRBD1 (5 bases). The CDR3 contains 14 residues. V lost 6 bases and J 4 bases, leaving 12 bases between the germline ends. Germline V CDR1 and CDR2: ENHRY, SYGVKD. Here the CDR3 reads CAIRLQTATGELFF. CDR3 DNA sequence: TGTGCCATCAGACTCCAGACAGCCACCGGGGAGCTGTTTTTT.

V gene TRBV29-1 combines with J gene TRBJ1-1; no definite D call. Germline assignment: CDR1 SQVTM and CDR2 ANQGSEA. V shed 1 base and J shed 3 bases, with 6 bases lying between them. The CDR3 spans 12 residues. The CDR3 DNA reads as TGCAGCGTTGAAGGGGCGGACACTGAAGCTTTCTTT. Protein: CSVEGADTEAFF.

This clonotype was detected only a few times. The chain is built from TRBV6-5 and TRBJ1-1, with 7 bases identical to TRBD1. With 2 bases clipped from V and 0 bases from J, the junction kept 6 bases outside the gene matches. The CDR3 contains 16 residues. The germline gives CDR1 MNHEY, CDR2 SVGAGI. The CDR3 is CASSYGKGAMNTEAFF. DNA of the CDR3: TGTGCCAGCAGTTACGGGAAGGGGGCTATGAACACTGAAGCTTTCTTT.